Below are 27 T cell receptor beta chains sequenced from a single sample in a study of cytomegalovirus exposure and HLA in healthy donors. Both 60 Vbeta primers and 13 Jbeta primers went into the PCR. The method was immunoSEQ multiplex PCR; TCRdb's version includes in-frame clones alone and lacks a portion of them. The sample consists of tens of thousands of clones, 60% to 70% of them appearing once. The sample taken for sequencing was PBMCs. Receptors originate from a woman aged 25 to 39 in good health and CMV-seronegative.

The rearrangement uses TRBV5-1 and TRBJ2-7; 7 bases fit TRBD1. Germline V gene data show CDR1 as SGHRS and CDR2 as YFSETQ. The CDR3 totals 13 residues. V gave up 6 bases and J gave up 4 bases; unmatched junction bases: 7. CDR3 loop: CASKRDRNYEQYF. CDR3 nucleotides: TGCGCCAGCAAAAGGGACAGAAATTACGAGCAGTACTTC.

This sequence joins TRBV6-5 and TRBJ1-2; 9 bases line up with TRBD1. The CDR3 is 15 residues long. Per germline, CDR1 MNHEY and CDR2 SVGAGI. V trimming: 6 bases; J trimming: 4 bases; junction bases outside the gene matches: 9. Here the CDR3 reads CASRFGDRESYGYTF. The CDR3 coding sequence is TGTGCCAGCAGATTCGGGGACAGGGAGAGCTATGGCTACACCTTC.

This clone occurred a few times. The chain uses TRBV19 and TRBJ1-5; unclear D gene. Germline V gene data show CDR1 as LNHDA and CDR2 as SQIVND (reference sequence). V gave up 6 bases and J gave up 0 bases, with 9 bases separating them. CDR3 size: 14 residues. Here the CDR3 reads CASRAGFSNQPQHF. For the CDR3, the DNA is TGTGCCAGTAGAGCGGGGTTTAGCAATCAGCCCCAGCATTTT.

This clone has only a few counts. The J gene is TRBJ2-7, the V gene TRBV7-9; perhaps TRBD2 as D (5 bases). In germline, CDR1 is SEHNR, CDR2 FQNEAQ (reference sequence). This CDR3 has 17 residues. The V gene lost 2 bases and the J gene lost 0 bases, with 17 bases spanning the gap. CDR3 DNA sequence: TGTGCCAGCAGCTTAAAGGTATCCAGGACTTACTCCTACGAGCAGTACTTC. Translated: CASSLKVSRTYSYEQYF.

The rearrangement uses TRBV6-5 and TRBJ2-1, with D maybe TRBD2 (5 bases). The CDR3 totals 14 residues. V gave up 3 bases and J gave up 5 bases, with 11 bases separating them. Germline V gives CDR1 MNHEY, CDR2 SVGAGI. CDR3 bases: TGTGCCAGCAGTTATTACCGAGGGAACAATGAGCAGTTCTTC. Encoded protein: CASSYYRGNNEQFF.

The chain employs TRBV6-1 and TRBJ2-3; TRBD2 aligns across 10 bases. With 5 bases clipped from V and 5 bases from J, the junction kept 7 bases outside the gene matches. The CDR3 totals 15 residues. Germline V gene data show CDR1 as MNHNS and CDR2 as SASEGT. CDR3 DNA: TGTGCCAGCAGTCCCCTAGCGGGAGCCGGAGATACGCAGTATTTT. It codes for CASSPLAGAGDTQYF.

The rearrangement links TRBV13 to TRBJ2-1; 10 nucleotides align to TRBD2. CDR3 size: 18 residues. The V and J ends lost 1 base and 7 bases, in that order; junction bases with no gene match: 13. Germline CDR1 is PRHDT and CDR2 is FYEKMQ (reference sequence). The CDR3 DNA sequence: TGTGCCAGCAGCTTAGTCAGTTTCCCGGGACTAGCGACTAATGAGCAGTTCTTC. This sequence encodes CASSLVSFPGLATNEQFF.

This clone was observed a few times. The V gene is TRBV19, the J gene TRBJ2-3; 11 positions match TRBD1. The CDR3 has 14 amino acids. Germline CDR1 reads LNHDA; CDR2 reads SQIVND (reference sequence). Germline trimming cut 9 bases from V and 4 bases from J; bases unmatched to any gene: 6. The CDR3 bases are TGTGCCAGCCGGACAGGGGGCGTCGCAGATACGCAGTATTTT. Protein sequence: CASRTGGVADTQYF. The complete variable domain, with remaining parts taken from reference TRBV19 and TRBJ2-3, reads DGGITQSPKYLFRKEGQNVTLSCEQNLNHDAMYWYRQDPGQGLRLIYYSQIVNDFQKGDIAEGYSVSREKKESFPLTVTSAQKNPTAFYLCASRTGGVADTQYFGPGTRLTVL.

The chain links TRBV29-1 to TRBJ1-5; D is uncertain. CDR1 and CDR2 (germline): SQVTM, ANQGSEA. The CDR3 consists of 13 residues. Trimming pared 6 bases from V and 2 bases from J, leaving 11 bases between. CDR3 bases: TGCAGCGTGACCCGGGATGGCAATCAGCCCCAGCATTTT. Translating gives CSVTRDGNQPQHF.

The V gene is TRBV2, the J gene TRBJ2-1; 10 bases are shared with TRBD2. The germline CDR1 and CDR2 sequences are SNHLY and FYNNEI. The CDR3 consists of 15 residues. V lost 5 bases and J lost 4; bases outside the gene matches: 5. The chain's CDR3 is CASSSGTSAYNEQFF. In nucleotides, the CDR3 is TGTGCCAGCAGTTCCGGGACTAGCGCATACAATGAGCAGTTCTTC.

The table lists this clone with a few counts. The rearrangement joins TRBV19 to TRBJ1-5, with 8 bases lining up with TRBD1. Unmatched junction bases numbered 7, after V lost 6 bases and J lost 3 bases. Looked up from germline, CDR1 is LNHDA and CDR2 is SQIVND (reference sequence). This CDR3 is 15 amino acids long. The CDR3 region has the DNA TGTGCCAGTAGCCCGGACAGGGTTGACAATCAGCCCCAGCATTTT. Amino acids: CASSPDRVDNQPQHF.

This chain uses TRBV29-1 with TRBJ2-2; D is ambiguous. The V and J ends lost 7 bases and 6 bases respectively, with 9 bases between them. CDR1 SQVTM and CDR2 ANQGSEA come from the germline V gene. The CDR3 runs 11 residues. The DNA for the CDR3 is TGCAGCGCCGTGGCGGCCGGGGAGCTGTTTTTT. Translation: CSAVAAGELFF.

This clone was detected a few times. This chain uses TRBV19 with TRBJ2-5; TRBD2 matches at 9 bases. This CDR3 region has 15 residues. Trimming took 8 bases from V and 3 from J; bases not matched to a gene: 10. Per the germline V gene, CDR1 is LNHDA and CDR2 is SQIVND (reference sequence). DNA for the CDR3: TGTGCCAGTTCACCGGGACTAGCTCCAGAAGAGACCCAGTACTTC. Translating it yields CASSPGLAPEETQYF.

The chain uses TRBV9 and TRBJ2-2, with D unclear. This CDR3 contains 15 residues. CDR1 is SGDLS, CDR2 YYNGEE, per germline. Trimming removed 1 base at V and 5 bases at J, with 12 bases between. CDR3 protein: CASSVSTEVTGELFF. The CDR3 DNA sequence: TGTGCCAGCAGCGTATCTACAGAAGTAACCGGGGAGCTGTTTTTT.

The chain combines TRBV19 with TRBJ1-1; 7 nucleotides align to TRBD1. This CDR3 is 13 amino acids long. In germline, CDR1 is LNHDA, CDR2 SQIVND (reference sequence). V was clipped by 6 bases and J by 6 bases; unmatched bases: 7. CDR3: CASSAGGFAEAFF. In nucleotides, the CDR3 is TGTGCCAGTAGCGCAGGGGGTTTTGCTGAAGCTTTCTTT.

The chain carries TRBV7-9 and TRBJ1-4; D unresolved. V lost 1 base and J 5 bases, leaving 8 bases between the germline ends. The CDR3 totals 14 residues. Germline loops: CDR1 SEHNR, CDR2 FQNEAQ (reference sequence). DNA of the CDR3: TGTGCCAGCAGCTTAGGGCAGGCCAATGAAAAACTGTTTTTT. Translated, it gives CASSLGQANEKLFF.

CDR3: CASSTELGGGAFF. The DNA of the CDR3 is TGCGCCAGCAGCACGGAACTGGGAGGAGGAGCTTTCTTT. The rearrangement joins TRBV5-1 to TRBJ1-1, with no clear D. Germline V gene lookup returns CDR1 SGHRS and CDR2 YFSETQ. CDR3 size: 13 residues. Trimming removed 4 bases from V and 10 bases from J, with 17 bases in between.

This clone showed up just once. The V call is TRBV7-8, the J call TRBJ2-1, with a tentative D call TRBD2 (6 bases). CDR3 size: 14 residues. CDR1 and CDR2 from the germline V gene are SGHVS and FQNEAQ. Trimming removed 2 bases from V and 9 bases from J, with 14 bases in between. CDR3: CASSLNKLAIEQFF. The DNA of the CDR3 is TGTGCCAGCAGCTTAAACAAACTAGCTATTGAGCAGTTCTTC.

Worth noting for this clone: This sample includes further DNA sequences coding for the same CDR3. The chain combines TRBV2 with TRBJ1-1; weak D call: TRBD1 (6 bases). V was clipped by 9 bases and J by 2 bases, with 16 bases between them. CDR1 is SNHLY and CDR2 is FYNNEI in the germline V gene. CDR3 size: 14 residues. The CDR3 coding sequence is TGTGCCAGAAACCCCCCGGACAGAAACACTGAAGCTTTCTTT. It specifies CARNPPDRNTEAFF.

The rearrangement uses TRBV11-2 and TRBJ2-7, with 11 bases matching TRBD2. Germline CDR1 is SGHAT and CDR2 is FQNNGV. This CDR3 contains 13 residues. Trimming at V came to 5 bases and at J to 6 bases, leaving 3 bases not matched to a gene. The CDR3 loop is CASSGGLAGEQYF. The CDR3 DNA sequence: TGTGCCAGCAGCGGAGGACTAGCGGGCGAGCAGTACTTC. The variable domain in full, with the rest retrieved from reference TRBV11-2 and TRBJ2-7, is EAGVAQSPRYKIIEKRQSVAFWCNPISGHATLYWYQQILGQGPKLLIQFQNNGVVDDSQLPKDRFSAERLKGVDSTLKIQPAKLEDSAVYLCASSGGLAGEQYFGPGTRLTVT.

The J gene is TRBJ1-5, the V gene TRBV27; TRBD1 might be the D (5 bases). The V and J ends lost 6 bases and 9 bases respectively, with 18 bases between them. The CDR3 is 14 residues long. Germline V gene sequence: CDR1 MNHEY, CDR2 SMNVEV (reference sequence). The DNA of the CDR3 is TGTGCCAGCAGCGTCGGGACCCCCGGGAGGCCCCAGCATTTT. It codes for CASSVGTPGRPQHF.

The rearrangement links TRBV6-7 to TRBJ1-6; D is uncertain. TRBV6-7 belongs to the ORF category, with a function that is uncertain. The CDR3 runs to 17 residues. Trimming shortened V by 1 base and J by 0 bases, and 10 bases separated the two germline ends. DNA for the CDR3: TGTGCCAGCAGTTACTGCGATCCGAGCTCCTATAATTCACCCCTCCACTTT. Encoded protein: CASSYCDPSSYNSPLHF.

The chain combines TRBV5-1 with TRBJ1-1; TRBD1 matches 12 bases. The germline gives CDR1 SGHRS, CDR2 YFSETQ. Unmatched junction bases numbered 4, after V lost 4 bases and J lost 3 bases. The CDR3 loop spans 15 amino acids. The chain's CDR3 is CASSVGQGAHTEAFF. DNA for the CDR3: TGCGCCAGCAGCGTGGGACAGGGGGCGCACACTGAAGCTTTCTTT.

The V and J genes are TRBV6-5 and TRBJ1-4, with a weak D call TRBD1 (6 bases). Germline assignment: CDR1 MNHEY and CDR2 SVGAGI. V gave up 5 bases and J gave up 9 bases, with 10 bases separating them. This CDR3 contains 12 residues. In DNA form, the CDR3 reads TGTGCCAGCAGTCCAGGGGATCAAAAACTGTTTTTT. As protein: CASSPGDQKLFF.

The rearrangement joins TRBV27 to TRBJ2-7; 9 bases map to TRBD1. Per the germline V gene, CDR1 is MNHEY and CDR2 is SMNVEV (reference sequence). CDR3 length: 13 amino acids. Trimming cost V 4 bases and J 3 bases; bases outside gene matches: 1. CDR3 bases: TGTGCCAGCAGTTCGGGACAGGGCTACGAGCAGTACTTC. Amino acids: CASSSGQGYEQYF.

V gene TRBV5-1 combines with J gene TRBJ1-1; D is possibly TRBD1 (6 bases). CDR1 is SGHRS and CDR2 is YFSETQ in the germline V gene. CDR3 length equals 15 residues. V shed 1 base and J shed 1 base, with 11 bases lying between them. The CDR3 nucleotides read TGCGCCAGCAGCTTGTATACAGGGTCGAACACTGAAGCTTTCTTT. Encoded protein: CASSLYTGSNTEAFF.

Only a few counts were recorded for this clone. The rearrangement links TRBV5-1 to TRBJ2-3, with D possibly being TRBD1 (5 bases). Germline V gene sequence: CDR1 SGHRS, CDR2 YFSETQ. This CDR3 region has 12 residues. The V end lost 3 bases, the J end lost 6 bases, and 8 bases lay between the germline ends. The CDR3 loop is CASSSQGDTQYF. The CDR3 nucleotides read TGCGCCAGCAGCTCCCAGGGTGATACGCAGTATTTT.